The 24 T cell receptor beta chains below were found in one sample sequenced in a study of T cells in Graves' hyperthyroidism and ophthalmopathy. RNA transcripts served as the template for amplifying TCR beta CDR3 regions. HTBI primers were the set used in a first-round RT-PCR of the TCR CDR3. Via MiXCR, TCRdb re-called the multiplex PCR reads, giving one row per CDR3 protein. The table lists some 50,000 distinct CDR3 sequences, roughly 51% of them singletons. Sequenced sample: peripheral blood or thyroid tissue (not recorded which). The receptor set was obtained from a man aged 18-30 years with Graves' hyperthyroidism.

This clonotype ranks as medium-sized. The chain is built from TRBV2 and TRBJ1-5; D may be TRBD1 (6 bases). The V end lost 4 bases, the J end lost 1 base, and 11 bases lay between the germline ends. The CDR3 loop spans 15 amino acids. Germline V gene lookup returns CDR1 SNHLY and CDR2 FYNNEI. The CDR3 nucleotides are TGTGCCAGCAGTGGAGCGACAGGCAGCAATCAGCCCCAGCATTTT. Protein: CASSGATGSNQPQHF.

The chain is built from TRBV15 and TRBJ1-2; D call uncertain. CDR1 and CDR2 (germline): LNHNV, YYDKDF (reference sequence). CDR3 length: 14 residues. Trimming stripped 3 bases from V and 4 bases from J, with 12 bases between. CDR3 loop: CATSRKGISYGYTF. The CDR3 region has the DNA TGTGCCACCAGCAGGAAAGGGATTTCCTATGGCTACACCTTC.

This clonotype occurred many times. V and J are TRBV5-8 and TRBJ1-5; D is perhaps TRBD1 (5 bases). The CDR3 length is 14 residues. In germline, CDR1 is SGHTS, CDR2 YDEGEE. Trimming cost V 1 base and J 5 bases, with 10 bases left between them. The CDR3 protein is CASSLQGDDQPQHF. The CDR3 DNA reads TGTGCCAGCAGCTTGCAGGGCGACGATCAGCCCCAGCATTTT.

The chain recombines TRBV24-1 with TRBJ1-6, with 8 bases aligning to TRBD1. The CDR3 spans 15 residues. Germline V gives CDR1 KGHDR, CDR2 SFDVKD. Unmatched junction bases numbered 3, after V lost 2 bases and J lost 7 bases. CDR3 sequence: CATSDWTGLNSPLHF. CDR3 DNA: TGTGCCACCAGTGATTGGACAGGGTTAAATTCACCCCTCCACTTT.

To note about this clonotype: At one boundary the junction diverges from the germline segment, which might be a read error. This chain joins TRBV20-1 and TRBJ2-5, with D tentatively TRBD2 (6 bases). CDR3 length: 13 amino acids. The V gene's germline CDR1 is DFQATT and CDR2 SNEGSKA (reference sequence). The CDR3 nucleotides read TGCAGTGCTACACCGACTAGTTTAGAGACCCAGTGCTTC. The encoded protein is CSATPTSLETQCF.

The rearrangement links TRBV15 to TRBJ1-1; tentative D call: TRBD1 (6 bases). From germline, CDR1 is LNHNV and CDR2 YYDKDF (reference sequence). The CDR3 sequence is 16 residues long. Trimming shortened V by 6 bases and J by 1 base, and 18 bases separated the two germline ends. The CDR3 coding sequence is TGTGCCACCAGGATCGGACAGTTGAGGGGGAACACTGAAGCTTTCTTT. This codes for CATRIGQLRGNTEAFF.

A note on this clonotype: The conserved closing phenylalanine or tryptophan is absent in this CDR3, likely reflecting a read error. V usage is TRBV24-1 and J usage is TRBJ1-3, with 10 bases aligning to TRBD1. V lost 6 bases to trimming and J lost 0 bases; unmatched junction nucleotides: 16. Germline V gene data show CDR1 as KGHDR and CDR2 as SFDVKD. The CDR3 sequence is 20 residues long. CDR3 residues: CATSHTPIDRGPSSGNTIYL. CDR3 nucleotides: TGTGCCACCAGTCATACCCCTATCGACAGGGGGCCGAGCTCTGGAAACACCATATATCTT.

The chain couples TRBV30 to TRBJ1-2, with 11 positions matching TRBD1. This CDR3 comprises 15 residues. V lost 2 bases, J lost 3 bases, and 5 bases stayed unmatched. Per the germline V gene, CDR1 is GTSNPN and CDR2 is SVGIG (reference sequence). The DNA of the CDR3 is TGTGCCTGGAGTAAAGGGACAGGGGGTTACTATGGCTACACCTTC. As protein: CAWSKGTGGYYGYTF.

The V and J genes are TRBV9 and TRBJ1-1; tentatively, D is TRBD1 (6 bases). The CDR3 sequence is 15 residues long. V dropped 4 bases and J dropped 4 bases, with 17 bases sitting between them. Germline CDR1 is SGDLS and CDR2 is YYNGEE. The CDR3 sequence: CASSQWGGESTEAFF. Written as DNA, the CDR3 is TGTGCCAGCAGCCAATGGGGGGGCGAGAGCACTGAAGCTTTCTTT. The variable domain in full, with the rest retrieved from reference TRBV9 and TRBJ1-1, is DSGVTQTPKHLITATGQRVTLRCSPRSGDLSVYWYQQSLDQGLQFLIQYYNGEERAKGNILERFSAQQFPDLHSELNLSSLELGDSALYFCASSQWGGESTEAFFGQGTRLTVV.

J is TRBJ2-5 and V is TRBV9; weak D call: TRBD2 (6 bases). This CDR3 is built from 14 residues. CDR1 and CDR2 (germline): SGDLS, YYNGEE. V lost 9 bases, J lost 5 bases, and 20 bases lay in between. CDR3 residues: CATHVSGVWETQYF. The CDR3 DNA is TGTGCCACCCATGTTTCGGGAGTCTGGGAGACCCAGTACTTC.

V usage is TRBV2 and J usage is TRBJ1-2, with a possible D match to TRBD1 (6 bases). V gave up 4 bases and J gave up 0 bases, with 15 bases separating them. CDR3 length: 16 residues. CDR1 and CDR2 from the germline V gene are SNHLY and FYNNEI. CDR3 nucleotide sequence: TGTGCCAGCAGTGCCACCGGGGGGGCGCCTAACTATGGCTACACCTTC. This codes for CASSATGGAPNYGYTF. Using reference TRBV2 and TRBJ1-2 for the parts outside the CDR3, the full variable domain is EPEVTQTPSHQVTQMGQEVILRCVPISNHLYFYWYRQILGQKVEFLVSFYNNEISEKSEIFDDQFSVERPDGSNFTLKIRSTKLEDSAMYFCASSATGGAPNYGYTFGSGTRLTVV.

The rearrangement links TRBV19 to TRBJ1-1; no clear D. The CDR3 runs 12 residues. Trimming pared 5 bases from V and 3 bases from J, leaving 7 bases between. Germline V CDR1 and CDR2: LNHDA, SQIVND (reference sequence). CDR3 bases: TGTGCCAGTAGTGTCAAATACACTGAAGCTTTCTTT. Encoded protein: CASSVKYTEAFF.

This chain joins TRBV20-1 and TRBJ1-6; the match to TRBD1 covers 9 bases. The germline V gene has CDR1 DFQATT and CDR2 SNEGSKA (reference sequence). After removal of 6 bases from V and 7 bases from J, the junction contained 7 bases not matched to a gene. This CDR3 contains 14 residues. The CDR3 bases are TGCAGTGCCGAGACGACAGGGGGGAATTCACCCCTCCACTTT. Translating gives CSAETTGGNSPLHF.

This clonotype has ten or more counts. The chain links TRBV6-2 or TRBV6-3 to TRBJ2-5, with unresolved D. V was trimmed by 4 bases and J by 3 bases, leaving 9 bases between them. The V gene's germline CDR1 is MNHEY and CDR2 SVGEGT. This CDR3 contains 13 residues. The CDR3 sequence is CASSFVLKETQYF. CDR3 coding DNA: TGTGCCAGCAGTTTTGTACTAAAAGAGACCCAGTACTTC.

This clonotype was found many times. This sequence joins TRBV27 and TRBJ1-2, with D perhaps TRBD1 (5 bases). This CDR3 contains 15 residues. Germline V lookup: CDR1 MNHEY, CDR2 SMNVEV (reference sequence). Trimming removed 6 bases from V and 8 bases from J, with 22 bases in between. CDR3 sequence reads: CASSKAGGAIKGYTF. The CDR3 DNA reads TGTGCCAGCAGCAAAGCTGGGGGTGCCATCAAGGGCTACACCTTC.

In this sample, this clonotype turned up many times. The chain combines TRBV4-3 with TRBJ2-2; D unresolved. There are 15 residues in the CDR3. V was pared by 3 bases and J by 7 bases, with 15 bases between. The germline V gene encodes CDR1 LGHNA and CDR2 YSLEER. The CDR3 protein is CASSQATLRSGELFF. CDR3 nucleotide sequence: TGCGCCAGCAGCCAGGCCACGCTGAGAAGCGGGGAGCTGTTTTTT.

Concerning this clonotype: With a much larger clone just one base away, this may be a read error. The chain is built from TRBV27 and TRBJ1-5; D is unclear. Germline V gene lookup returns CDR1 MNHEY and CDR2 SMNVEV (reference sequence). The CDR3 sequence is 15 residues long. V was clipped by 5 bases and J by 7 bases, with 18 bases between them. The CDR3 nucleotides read TGTGCCAGCAGTCTCTACATCCGGGGAGAACAGCCCCAGCATTTT. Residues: CASSLYIRGEQPQHF.

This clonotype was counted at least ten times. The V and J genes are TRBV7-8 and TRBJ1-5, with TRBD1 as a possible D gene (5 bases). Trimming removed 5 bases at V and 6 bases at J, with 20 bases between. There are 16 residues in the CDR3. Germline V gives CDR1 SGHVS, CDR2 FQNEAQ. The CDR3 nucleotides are TGTGCCAGCAGCCTTAAAAGAGGGCAGGGAGCTCAGCCCCAGCATTTT. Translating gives CASSLKRGQGAQPQHF. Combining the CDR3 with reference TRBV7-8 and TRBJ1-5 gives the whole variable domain GAGVSQSPRYKVAKRGQDVALRCDPISGHVSLFWYQQALGQGPEFLTYFQNEAQLDKSGLPSDRFFAERPEGSVSTLKIQRTQQEDSAVYLCASSLKRGQGAQPQHFGDGTRLSIL.

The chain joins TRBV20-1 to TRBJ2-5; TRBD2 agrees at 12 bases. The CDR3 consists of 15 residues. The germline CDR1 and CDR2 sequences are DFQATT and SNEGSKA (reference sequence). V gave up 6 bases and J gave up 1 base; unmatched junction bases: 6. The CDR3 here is CSATGTSGPQETQYF. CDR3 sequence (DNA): TGCAGTGCCACTGGGACTAGCGGGCCCCAAGAGACCCAGTACTTC.

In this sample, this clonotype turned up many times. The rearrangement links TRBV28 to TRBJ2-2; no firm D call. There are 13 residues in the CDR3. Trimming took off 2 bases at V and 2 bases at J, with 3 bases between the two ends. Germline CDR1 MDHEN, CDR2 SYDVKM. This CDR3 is CASSLRNTGELFF. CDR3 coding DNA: TGTGCCAGCAGTTTACGTAACACCGGGGAGCTGTTTTTT.

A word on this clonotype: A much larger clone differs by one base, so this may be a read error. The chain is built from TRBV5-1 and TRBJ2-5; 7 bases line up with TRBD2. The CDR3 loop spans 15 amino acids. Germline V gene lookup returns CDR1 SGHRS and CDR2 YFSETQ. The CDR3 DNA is TGCGCCGGCAGCTTGACCGAGCGGGAAGGAGAGACCCAGTACTTC. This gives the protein CAGSLTEREGETQYF.

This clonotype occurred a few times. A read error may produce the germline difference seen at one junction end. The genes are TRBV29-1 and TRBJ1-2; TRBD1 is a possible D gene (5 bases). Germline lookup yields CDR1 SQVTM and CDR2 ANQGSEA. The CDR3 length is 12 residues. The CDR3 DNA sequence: TGCAACGTTGAAGGTTCGGGGGGAAGCTACACCTTC. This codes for CNVEGSGGSYTF. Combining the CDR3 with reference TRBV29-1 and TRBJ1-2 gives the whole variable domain SAVISQKPSRDICQRGTSLTIQCQVDSQVTMMFWYRQQPGQSLTLIATANQGSEATYESGFVIDKFPISRPNLTFSTLTVSNMSPEDSSIYLCNVEGSGGSYTFGSGTRLTVV.

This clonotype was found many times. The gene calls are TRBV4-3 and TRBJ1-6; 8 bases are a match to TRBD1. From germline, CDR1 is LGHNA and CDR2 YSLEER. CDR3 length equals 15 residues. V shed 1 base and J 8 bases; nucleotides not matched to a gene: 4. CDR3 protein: CASSQGHRGDSPLHF. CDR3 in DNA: TGCGCCAGCAGCCAAGGGCACAGGGGGGATTCACCCCTCCACTTT.

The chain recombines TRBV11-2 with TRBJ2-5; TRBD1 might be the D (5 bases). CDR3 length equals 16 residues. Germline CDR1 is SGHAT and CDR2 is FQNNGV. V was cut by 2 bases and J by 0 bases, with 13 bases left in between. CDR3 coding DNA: TGTGCCAGCAGCTTATCCCCTCAGGGCAACCAAGAGACCCAGTACTTC. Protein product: CASSLSPQGNQETQYF.